This T cell receptor (beta chain) was sequenced in a study of Ad26.COV2.S vaccination and SARS-CoV-2 variants. Study overall: Into the muscle, Ad26.COV2.S was dosed once or twice, 56 days apart. Points from the study as a whole: Participants given vaccine showed non-spike TCR breadth similar to that of placebo recipients. Reportedly, spike-specific CD8+ and CD4+ T cell responses achieved substantial breadth once vaccination had taken place.

Germline lookup yields CDR1 ENHRY and CDR2 SYGVKD. The CDR3 is 13 residues long. V dropped 5 bases and J dropped 3; count of bases not matched to a gene: 3. Regarding this clone: The antigen remains undetermined.

Described treatment: around 19 received Ad26.COV2.S at low or high dose, single or two shots; several received placebo; per-sample allocation not given. Sampling was done on day 63 after the first vaccine or placebo injection. Sequenced by immunoSEQ multiplex PCR; TCRdb stores in-frame clones only, minus some. The repertoire holds roughly 700,000 clones, 70% to 90% seen once, with roughly 1.5% in the top ten. The sample consisted of peripheral blood, taken in a trial of Ad26.COV2.S vaccine versus placebo. The rearrangement uses TRBV10-3 and TRBJ1-1, with 7 bases matching TRBD1. This clonotype was obtained from a person aged 18 to 65 who received the Ad26.COV2.S COVID-19 vaccine or a placebo. The CDR3 DNA is TGTGCCATCAGTCCTACAGGGGACACTGAAGCTTTCTTT. Translating it yields CAISPTGDTEAFF.